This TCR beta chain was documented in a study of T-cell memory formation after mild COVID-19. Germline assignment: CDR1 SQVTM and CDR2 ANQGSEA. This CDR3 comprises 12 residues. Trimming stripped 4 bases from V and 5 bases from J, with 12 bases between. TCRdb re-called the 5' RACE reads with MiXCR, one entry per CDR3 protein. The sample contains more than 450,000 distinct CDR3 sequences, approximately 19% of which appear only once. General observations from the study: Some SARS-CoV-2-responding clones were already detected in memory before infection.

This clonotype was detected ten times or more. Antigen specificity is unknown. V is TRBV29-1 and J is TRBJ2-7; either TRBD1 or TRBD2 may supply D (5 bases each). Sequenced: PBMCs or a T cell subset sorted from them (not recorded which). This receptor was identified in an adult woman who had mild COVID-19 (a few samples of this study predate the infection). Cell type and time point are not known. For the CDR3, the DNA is TGCAGCGTTGCTGGGGGTCACCACGAGCAGTACTTC. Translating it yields CSVAGGHHEQYF.